The source of this TCR beta chain is a study of blood T cell repertoires in COVID-19. The ends were cut back, 3 bases at V and 2 bases at J, with 11 bases in the middle. CDR3 size: 14 residues. Germline loops: CDR1 SGHNT, CDR2 YYREEE (reference sequence). The data were produced by immunoSEQ multiplex PCR, yet TCRdb's version contains in-frame clones alone and is incomplete. The repertoire holds about 170,000 clones, with around four fifths as singletons. The source material was peripheral blood. The sequence derives from an elderly woman with COVID-19, enrolled during active disease. The chain is built from TRBV5-4 and TRBJ1-1; D gene ambiguous. Here the CDR3 reads CASSSQSGNTEAFF. The CDR3, as DNA: TGTGCCAGCAGCTCCCAGAGCGGCAACACTGAAGCTTTCTTT.